What follows are 23 T cell receptor beta chains derived from one specimen sequenced in a study of blood T cell repertoires in COVID-19. Using immunoSEQ multiplex PCR, the repertoire was profiled, and TCRdb retains in-frame clones only, with some absent. The table records approximately 200,000 clones, about 82% of them present only once. The material sequenced was PBMCs or T cells enriched from blood (not recorded which). The receptors shown here come from a woman in her 30s who had recovered from COVID-19.

This clone was counted a single time. This rearrangement joins TRBV3-1 (or the pseudogene TRBV3-2) to TRBJ1-1; the match to TRBD1 covers 7 bases. This CDR3 has 14 amino acids. Germline CDR1 and CDR2: LGHDT and YNNKEL (reference sequence). V lost 1 base and J lost 7; bases outside the gene matches: 6. The CDR3 DNA is TGTGCCAGCAGCCAAGTTTCAGGGGGGAGTGAAGCTTTCTTT. Its protein is CASSQVSGGSEAFF.

The sample holds one count of this clone. This sequence joins TRBV24-1 and TRBJ2-2, with 8 bases lining up with TRBD2. The CDR3 is made up of 13 amino acids. Germline CDR1 KGHDR, CDR2 SFDVKD. The V gene end was trimmed by 9 bases and the J gene end by 3 bases; junction bases not matched to a gene: 2. The CDR3 coding sequence is TGTGCCACCCAGCGGGAGTACACCGGGGAGCTGTTTTTT. Translating it yields CATQREYTGELFF.

The chain carries TRBV24-1 and TRBJ2-1; 7 bases match TRBD1. CDR3 length equals 13 residues. CDR1 is KGHDR and CDR2 is SFDVKD in the germline V gene. V gave up 11 bases and J gave up 2 bases; unmatched junction bases: 5. The CDR3 region is CAIRDSPYNEQFF. CDR3 coding DNA: TGTGCCATCCGGGACAGTCCCTACAATGAGCAGTTCTTC.

The J gene is TRBJ1-2, the V gene TRBV28; D uncertain. Germline V gene data show CDR1 as MDHEN and CDR2 as SYDVKM. The CDR3 spans 15 residues. Trimming took off 6 bases at V and 0 bases at J, with 14 bases between the two ends. The CDR3 region has the DNA TGTGCCAGCAGCCCGGCGAGGACTACTAACTATGGCTACACCTTC. Encoded protein: CASSPARTTNYGYTF.

V and J are TRBV11-2 and TRBJ1-6; 11 positions match TRBD1. J was trimmed by 8 bases and V by 5 bases; bases with no gene match: 8. Germline V gene data show CDR1 as SGHAT and CDR2 as FQNNGV. The CDR3 is 16 residues long. The CDR3 protein is CASSPRTGGRHSPLHF. The CDR3 DNA is TGTGCCAGCAGCCCACGGACAGGGGGCAGACATTCACCCCTCCACTTT.

The chain combines TRBV11-2 with TRBJ2-7, with D perhaps matching TRBD2 (6 bases). The CDR3 is 13 amino acids. Germline-derived CDR1 and CDR2 are SGHAT and FQNNGV. V was clipped by 5 bases and J by 3 bases, with 11 bases between them. The CDR3 DNA is TGTGCCAGCAGCCCACCGCGGGGCTACGAGCAGTACTTC. Residues: CASSPPRGYEQYF.

The chain has TRBV20-1 and TRBJ2-7; 11 bases are a match to TRBD2. CDR3 length: 15 residues. Trimming took 3 bases from V and 2 from J; bases not matched to a gene: 6. From germline, CDR1 is DFQATT and CDR2 SNEGSKA (reference sequence). The CDR3 nucleotides read TGCAGTGCTAGTACCCCGGGACTAGCGGCCTACGAGCAGTACTTC. Protein product: CSASTPGLAAYEQYF.

This clone has only a few counts. The rearrangement links TRBV6-5 to TRBJ2-7; possible D gene TRBD1, 5 bases. V dropped 5 bases and J dropped 3 bases, with 11 bases sitting between them. This CDR3 comprises 13 residues. Germline lookup yields CDR1 MNHEY and CDR2 SVGAGI. In nucleotides, the CDR3 is TGTGCCAGCAGTAGGGGCCCTGACTACGAGCAGTACTTC. It codes for CASSRGPDYEQYF.

The gene calls are TRBV5-6 and TRBJ1-5; 7 bases agree with TRBD1. The trim removed 3 bases at V and 4 bases at J, leaving 7 bases unmatched. CDR1 and CDR2 from the germline V gene are SGHDT and YYEEEE. This CDR3 is built from 15 residues. The CDR3 region is CASSSPGTENQPQHF. CDR3 bases: TGTGCCAGCAGCTCCCCCGGGACAGAGAATCAGCCCCAGCATTTT.

The V gene is TRBV28, the J gene TRBJ2-2; D might be TRBD1 (6 bases). The V gene lost 3 bases and the J gene lost 4 bases, with 12 bases spanning the gap. This CDR3 has 15 residues. Germline values: CDR1 MDHEN, CDR2 SYDVKM. The CDR3 DNA reads TGTGCCAGCAGTTTTCTTGTAGGGGGCACCGGGGAGCTGTTTTTT. Amino acids: CASSFLVGGTGELFF.

The gene calls are TRBV6-2 or TRBV6-3 and TRBJ1-6, with D maybe TRBD1 (5 bases). The CDR3 sequence is 14 residues long. Trimming shortened V by 7 bases and J by 4 bases, and 11 bases separated the two germline ends. The germline CDR1 and CDR2 sequences are MNHEY and SVGEGT. CDR3 sequence reads: CASTPDRYNSPLHF. In DNA, the CDR3 is TGTGCCAGCACCCCAGACAGATATAATTCACCCCTCCACTTT.

The chain combines TRBV7-6 with TRBJ1-1; 7 bases fit TRBD1. The trim removed 4 bases at V and 0 bases at J, leaving 5 bases unmatched. Germline V CDR1 and CDR2: SGHVS, FNYEAQ. This CDR3 region has 15 residues. The CDR3 DNA reads as TGTGCCAGCAGCTACGAACAGGGGATGAACACTGAAGCTTTCTTT. It translates to CASSYEQGMNTEAFF.

V usage is TRBV3-1 (or the pseudogene TRBV3-2) and J usage is TRBJ2-3; no definite D call. Trimming removed 1 base at V and 2 bases at J, with 4 bases between. Germline CDR1 and CDR2: LGHDT and YNNKEL (reference sequence). The CDR3 runs to 13 residues. The CDR3 DNA is TGTGCCAGCAGCCAAGCTAACACAGATACGCAGTATTTT. Its protein is CASSQANTDTQYF.

The rearrangement uses TRBV6-1 and TRBJ2-5; a weak D match, TRBD2 (5 bases). The V end was cut by 3 bases, the J end by 4 bases, with 12 bases between. This CDR3 has 14 residues. The germline gives CDR1 MNHNS, CDR2 SASEGT. CDR3 protein: CASSDGGSVETQYF. The CDR3 DNA reads as TGTGCCAGCAGTGATGGAGGAAGTGTAGAGACCCAGTACTTC.

CDR3 sequence reads: CASSLYEAGTKTYEQYF. Here the CDR3 DNA reads TGTGCCAGCAGCTTATATGAGGCCGGGACAAAAACCTACGAGCAGTACTTC. V and J are TRBV21-1 and TRBJ2-7; TRBD1 reflects the table's D call only, with no check against the DNA. TRBV21-1 represents a pseudogene. This CDR3 spans 17 amino acids.

A single count supports this clone. The V call is TRBV11-2, the J call TRBJ2-2; D remains unclear. Trimming shortened V by 3 bases and J by 3 bases, and 8 bases separated the two germline ends. The CDR3 has 14 amino acids. Germline V CDR1 and CDR2: SGHAT, FQNNGV. The CDR3: CASSFQAYTGELFF. CDR3 in DNA: TGTGCCAGCAGCTTTCAGGCGTACACCGGGGAGCTGTTTTTT.

V gene TRBV5-5 combines with J gene TRBJ1-2; D unresolved. From germline, CDR1 is SGHKS and CDR2 YYEKEE (reference sequence). The V end lost 0 bases, the J end lost 5 bases, and 2 bases lay between the germline ends. The CDR3 spans 11 residues. The CDR3 reads CASSLAYGYTF. CDR3 coding DNA: TGTGCCAGCAGCTTGGCTTATGGCTACACCTTC.

This sequence joins TRBV4-1 and TRBJ1-4; D uncertain. Germline assignment: CDR1 MGHRA and CDR2 YSYEKL. Trimming stripped 7 bases from V and 8 bases from J, with 14 bases between. This CDR3 comprises 13 residues. The CDR3 DNA follows: TGCGCCAGCAAGCTTCACTATTCAGAAAAACTGTTTTTT. Protein: CASKLHYSEKLFF.

The V call is TRBV4-1, the J call TRBJ1-2; a possible D gene is TRBD1 (6 bases). CDR1 is MGHRA and CDR2 is YSYEKL in the germline V gene. The CDR3 runs 16 residues. V lost 7 bases to trimming and J lost 3 bases, with 21 bases between them. In nucleotides, the CDR3 is TGCGCCAGCACGCAGAAAGCGGGGGCTTGGGACTATGGCTACACCTTC. Translation: CASTQKAGAWDYGYTF.

This clone occurred once. The CDR3 reads CASSLGPETGVRGYTF. CDR3 DNA sequence: TGTGCCAGCAGCTTAGGGCCCGAGACAGGGGTTCGCGGCTACACCTTC. This rearrangement joins TRBV7-2 to TRBJ1-2, with 8 positions matching TRBD1. Trimming took 1 base from V and 8 from J; bases not matched to a gene: 12. Germline CDR1 and CDR2: SGHTA and FQGNSA. The CDR3 runs 16 residues.

The chain has TRBV28 and TRBJ2-7, with TRBD1 identical over 8 bases. Germline V gives CDR1 MDHEN, CDR2 SYDVKM. V was pared by 4 bases and J by 2 bases, with 10 bases of the junction left unmatched. There are 16 residues in the CDR3. CDR3 loop: CASSYRGQEGAYEQYF. DNA for the CDR3: TGTGCCAGCAGTTATAGGGGACAGGAAGGGGCCTACGAGCAGTACTTC.

This chain uses TRBV2 with TRBJ2-1; 13 positions agree with TRBD2. With 1 base clipped from V and 5 bases from J, the junction kept 5 bases outside the gene matches. The germline gives CDR1 SNHLY, CDR2 FYNNEI. The CDR3 sequence is 17 residues long. The CDR3 DNA sequence: TGTGCCAGCAGTGAAGAACTTGGGACTAGCGGGAACAATGAGCAGTTCTTC. Residues: CASSEELGTSGNNEQFF.

CDR3 in DNA: TGTGCCACCAGCGCATCGAGGGAAATCACCGGGGAGCTGTTTTTT. This codes for CATSASREITGELFF. The chain links TRBV15 to TRBJ2-2, with D possibly TRBD2 on 5 matching bases. There are 15 residues in the CDR3. Germline V gene data show CDR1 as LNHNV and CDR2 as YYDKDF (reference sequence). The V gene lost 5 bases and the J gene lost 4 bases, with 14 bases spanning the gap.